This entry describes one T cell receptor beta chain. This sample was taken from a study of T cell responses to AZD1222 COVID-19 vaccine. The ends were cut back, 1 base at V and 9 bases at J, with 7 bases in the middle. Germline V gene data show CDR1 as SGHTA and CDR2 as FQGTGA. CDR3 length: 13 residues. Some clones are missing from TCRdb's copy, which holds only in-frame ones; the method was immunoSEQ multiplex PCR. The sample records 60,000 to 90,000 clones, around 87% being singletons. This TCR was sampled from an adult who received the AZD1222 COVID-19 vaccine. The specimen comprised peripheral blood, sampled 28 days after the second AZD1222 dose. J is TRBJ1-6 and V is TRBV7-3, with D unresolved. CDR3 DNA sequence: TGTGCCAGCAGCTTAAATGGAGGTTCACCCCTCCACTTT. Protein sequence: CASSLNGGSPLHF.